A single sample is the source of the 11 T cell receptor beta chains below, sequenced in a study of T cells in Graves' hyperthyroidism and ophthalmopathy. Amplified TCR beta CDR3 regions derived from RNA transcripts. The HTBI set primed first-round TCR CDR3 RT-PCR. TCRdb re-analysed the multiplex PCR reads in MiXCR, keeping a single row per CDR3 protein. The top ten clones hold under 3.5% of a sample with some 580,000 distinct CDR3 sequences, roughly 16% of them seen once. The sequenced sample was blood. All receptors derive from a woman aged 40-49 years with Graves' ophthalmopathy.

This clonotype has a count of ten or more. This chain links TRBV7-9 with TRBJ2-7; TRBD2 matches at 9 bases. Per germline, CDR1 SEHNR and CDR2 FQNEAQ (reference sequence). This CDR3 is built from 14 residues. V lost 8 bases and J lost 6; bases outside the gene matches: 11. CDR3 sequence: CASGLAGAVGEQYF. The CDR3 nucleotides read TGTGCCAGCGGGTTAGCGGGGGCCGTTGGCGAGCAGTACTTC.

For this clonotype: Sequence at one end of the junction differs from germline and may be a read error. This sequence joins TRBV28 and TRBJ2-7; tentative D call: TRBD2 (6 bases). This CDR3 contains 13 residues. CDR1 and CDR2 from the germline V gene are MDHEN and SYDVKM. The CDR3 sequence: CANSLGTSGEKYF. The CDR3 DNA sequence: TGTGCCAACAGTTTGGGGACTTCAGGAGAGAAGTACTTC.

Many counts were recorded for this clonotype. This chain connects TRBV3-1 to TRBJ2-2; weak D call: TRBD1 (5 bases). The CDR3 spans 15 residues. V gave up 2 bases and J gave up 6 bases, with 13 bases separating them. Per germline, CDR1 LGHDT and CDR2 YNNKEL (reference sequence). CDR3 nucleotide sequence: TGTGCCAGCAGCCAACAACCTCTAGGGGCCGGGGAGCTGTTTTTT. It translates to CASSQQPLGAGELFF.

CDR3 DNA: TGCAGTGCAAACACCGCTGTTCGATTAGGACGAGGGGCAGATACGCAGTATTTT. Translated: CSANTAVRLGRGADTQYF. This chain connects TRBV20-1 to TRBJ2-3; D is possibly TRBD1 or TRBD2 (5 bases each). The CDR3 runs to 18 residues. Trimming left V 6 bases short and J 4 bases short, with 29 bases between. Germline lookup yields CDR1 DFQATT and CDR2 SNEGSKA (reference sequence).

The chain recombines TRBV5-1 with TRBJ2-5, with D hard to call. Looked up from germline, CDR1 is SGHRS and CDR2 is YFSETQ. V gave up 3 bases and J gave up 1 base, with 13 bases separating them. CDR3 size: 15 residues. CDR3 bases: TGCGCCAGCAGCTACGGAACGGTGGGCCAAGAGACCCAGTACTTC. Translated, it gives CASSYGTVGQETQYF.

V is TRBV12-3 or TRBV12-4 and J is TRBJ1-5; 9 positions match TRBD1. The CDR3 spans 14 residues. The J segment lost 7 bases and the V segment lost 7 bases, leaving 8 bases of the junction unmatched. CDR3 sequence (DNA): TGTGCCAGCAATTACAGGGGGCTTTTACAGCCCCAGCATTTT. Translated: CASNYRGLLQPQHF.

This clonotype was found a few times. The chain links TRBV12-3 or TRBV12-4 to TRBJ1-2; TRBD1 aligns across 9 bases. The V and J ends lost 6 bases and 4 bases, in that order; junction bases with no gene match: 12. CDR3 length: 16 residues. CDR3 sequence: CASSLTGGDFGYGYTF. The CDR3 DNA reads TGTGCCAGCAGCTTGACAGGGGGGGATTTTGGCTATGGCTACACCTTC.

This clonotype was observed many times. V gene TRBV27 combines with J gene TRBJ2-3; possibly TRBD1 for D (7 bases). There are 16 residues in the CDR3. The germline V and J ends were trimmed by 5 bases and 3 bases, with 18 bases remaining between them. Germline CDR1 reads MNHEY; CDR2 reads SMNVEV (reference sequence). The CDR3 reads CASSPRRGRGTDTQYF. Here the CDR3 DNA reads TGTGCCAGCAGTCCTCGGAGGGGGCGAGGTACAGATACGCAGTATTTT.

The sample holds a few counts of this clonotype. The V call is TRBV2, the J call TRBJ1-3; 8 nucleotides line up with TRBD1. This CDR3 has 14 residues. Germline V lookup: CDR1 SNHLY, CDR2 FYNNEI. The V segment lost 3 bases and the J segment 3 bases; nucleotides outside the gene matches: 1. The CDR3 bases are TGTGCCAGCAGTGATACAGGGGGTGGAAACACCATATATTTT. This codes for CASSDTGGGNTIYF.

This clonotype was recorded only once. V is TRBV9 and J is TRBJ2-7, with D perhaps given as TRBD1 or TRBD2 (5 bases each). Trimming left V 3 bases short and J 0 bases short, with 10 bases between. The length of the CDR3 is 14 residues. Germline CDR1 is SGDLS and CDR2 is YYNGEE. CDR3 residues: CASSEGSPSYEQYF. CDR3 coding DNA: TGTGCCAGCAGCGAGGGGAGTCCCTCCTACGAGCAGTACTTC.

The CDR3 protein is CASSDSFTSGRDTDTQYF. The CDR3 DNA follows: TGTGCCAGCAGTGACTCATTCACTAGCGGGAGGGACACAGATACGCAGTATTTT. The chain uses TRBV6-4 and TRBJ2-3; 13 bases line up with TRBD2. In germline, CDR1 is MRHNA, CDR2 SNTAGT. J gave up 2 bases and V 0 bases, and 5 bases lay outside the gene matches. The CDR3 spans 18 residues.